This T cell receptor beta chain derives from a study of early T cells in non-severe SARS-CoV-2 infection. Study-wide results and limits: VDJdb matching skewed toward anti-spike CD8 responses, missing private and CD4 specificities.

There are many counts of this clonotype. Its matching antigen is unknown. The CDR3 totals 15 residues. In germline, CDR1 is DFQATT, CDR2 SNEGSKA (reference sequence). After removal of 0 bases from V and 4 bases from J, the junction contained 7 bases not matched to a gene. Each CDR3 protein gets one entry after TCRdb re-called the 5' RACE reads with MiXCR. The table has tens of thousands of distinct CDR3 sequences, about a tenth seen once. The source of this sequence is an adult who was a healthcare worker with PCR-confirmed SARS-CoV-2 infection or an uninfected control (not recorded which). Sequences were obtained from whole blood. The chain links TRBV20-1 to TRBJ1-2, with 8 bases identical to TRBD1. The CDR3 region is CSARDEGQEIYGYTF. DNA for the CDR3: TGCAGTGCTAGAGATGAGGGACAGGAGATCTATGGCTACACCTTC.